What follows are 4 T cell receptor beta chains derived from one specimen sequenced in a study of identical twins. MiXCR, run by TCRdb on the 5' RACE reads, gives a single entry per CDR3 protein. The repertoire holds hundreds of thousands of distinct CDR3 sequences, with roughly 10% as singletons. This same sample was also taken into another study, of yellow fever vaccine responses in identical twins.

The sample comprised CD8+ T cells sorted from blood. Receptor source: a woman aged 18 to 35 in good health.

This clonotype appeared many times. The J gene is TRBJ2-2, the V gene TRBV30; D is unclear. Trimming took 0 bases from V and 3 from J, leaving 5 bases between them. The germline V gene encodes CDR1 GTSNPN and CDR2 SVGIG (reference sequence). The CDR3 sequence is 13 residues long. The CDR3 DNA sequence: TGTGCCTGGAGTGTACACGACACCGGGGAGCTGTTTTTT. As protein: CAWSVHDTGELFF.

V gene TRBV5-1 combines with J gene TRBJ2-7; 12 positions agree with TRBD2. V dropped 0 bases and J dropped 4; count of bases not matched to a gene: 2. The CDR3 length is 15 residues. Germline loops: CDR1 SGHRS, CDR2 YFSETQ. This CDR3 is CASSLASGGVYEQYF. CDR3 coding DNA: TGCGCCAGCAGCTTGGCTAGCGGGGGGGTATACGAGCAGTACTTC.

The chain uses TRBV5-6 and TRBJ2-1; maybe TRBD2 (5 bases). From germline, CDR1 is SGHDT and CDR2 YYEEEE. The V and J ends lost 4 bases and 7 bases respectively, with 24 bases between them. The CDR3 spans 17 residues. The CDR3 nucleotides read TGTGCCAGCAGCCACGGGCTCAGCGGATCCCTAGGGAATGAGCAGTTCTTC. Translated, it gives CASSHGLSGSLGNEQFF.

The V and J genes are TRBV2 and TRBJ2-7, with D possibly TRBD1 on 6 matching bases. The CDR3 loop spans 14 amino acids. In germline, CDR1 is SNHLY, CDR2 FYNNEI. The V and J ends lost 4 bases and 1 base respectively, with 11 bases between them. The CDR3 protein is CASSAGVASYEQYF. DNA of the CDR3: TGTGCCAGCAGTGCAGGGGTTGCATCCTACGAGCAGTACTTC.